Listed below are T cell receptor beta chains from one sample, sequenced in a study of human T cells and chemical hapten exposure. TCRdb called the RACE reads again in MiXCR, with one record for every CDR3 protein. The sample contains roughly 60,000 distinct CDR3 sequences, approximately 13% of which appear only once. The sequenced sample was whole blood, obtained in connection with sensitization to the hapten diphenylcyclopropenone (DPC). The receptors originated from a man aged 30 to 39 with alopecia areata. Some clones in this sample may be carry-over from other donors' samples. Each CDR3 is given with its conserved first and last residue. A D gene is named only where the DNA matches it firmly. Size is stated for part of the rows, as once, few or many counts, or as a class when the clone is expanded.

TRBV7-8	few	TRBD1	TRBJ2-5	TGTGCCAGCAGCGCCACAGGGGGCGCTGGGACCCAGTACTTC	CASSATGGAGTQYF
TRBV29-1	many	-	TRBJ1-5	TGCAGCGTTGGTTCATTGGAGGAGGATCAGCCCCAGCATTTT	CSVGSLEEDQPQHF
TRBV11-3	-	-	TRBJ1-1	TGTGCCAGCAGCAGGAGTATGAACACTGAAGCTTTCTTT	CASSRSMNTEAFF
TRBV9	-	TRBD2	TRBJ2-1	TGTGCCAGCAGCTTCAAGGGGCCACGGGAGGGGAATGAGCAGATCTTC	CASSFKGPREGNEQIF
TRBV29-1	-	-	TRBJ2-7	TGCAGCGTTCTCTCGGGGGACTACGAGCAGTACTTC	CSVLSGDYEQYF
TRBV6-6	-	-	TRBJ2-7	TGTGCCAGCAGTTACTCGGGCGGGGTAAGCTCCTACGAGCAGTACTTC	CASSYSGGVSSYEQYF
TRBV19	-	-	TRBJ1-5	TGTGCCAGTATGGGGGGGCAAAGCAATCAGCCCCAGCATTTT	CASMGGQSNQPQHF
TRBV7-2	many	-	TRBJ2-3	TGTGCCAGCACCCGGGACCTCCGGGCGGATACGCAGTATTTT	CASTRDLRADTQYF
TRBV29-1	many	TRBD1	TRBJ1-2	TGCAGCGTTGTCCGGGACAGCCTCTGCACCTTC	CSVVRDSLCTF
TRBV11-2	-	-	TRBJ2-1	TGTGCCAGCAGCTTACAGGGAAATGAGCAGTTCTTC	CASSLQGNEQFF
TRBV12-3/TRBV12-4	many	-	TRBJ2-1	TGTGCCAGCAGTTTTTTACCGGGTGGCCCCGCGTTCTTC	CASSFLPGGPAFF
TRBV12-2	few	-	TRBJ2-7	TGTGCAAGTCGCTTATGCCCTGTCGAACAGTGGGCCCGCTACGAGCAGTACTTC	CASRLCPVEQWARYEQYF
TRBV27	-	-	TRBJ1-2	TGTGCCAGCATCGGGGGGCCAAACTATGGCTACACCTTC	CASIGGPNYGYTF
TRBV4-2	-	TRBD1	TRBJ2-2	TGTGCCAGCAGCCCGCGACAGGGGACCGGGGAGCTGTTTTTT	CASSPRQGTGELFF
TRBV9	-	TRBD2	TRBJ2-5	TGTGCCAGCAGCGCCGGGATTAGCGGGGTGTTAGAGACCCAGTACTTC	CASSAGISGVLETQYF
TRBV18	many	-	TRBJ1-1	TGTGCCAGCTCACCAAAGGAGACAGGTCGAGGCACTGAAGCTTTCTTT	CASSPKETGRGTEAFF
TRBV7-2	few	-	TRBJ1-1	TGTGCCAGCAGCTTCGCATGGTGGCGCAGTGGAGCTTTCTTT	CASSFAWWRSGAFF
TRBV7-2	many	-	TRBJ1-1	TGTGCCAGCAGCTTACGTCCCCCGGGTACGAACACTGAAGCTTTCTTT	CASSLRPPGTNTEAFF
TRBV6-5	many	-	TRBJ1-6	TGTGCCAGCAGTTACTTAGGGAATAATTCACCCCTCCACTTT	CASSYLGNNSPLHF
TRBV9	-	-	TRBJ2-1	TGTGCCAGCAGCGTAGAAGATGGAGTGAATGAGCAGTTCTTC	CASSVEDGVNEQFF
TRBV19	-	TRBD1	TRBJ1-2	TGTGCCAGTAGTACCCTCGACAGGGCCGGCAACTATGGCTACACCTTC	CASSTLDRAGNYGYTF
TRBV29-1	-	-	TRBJ2-1	TGCAGCGTTGCAGGGTTCGGAATTGAGCAGTTCTTC	CSVAGFGIEQFF
TRBV6-4	many	TRBD1	TRBJ2-3	TGTGCCAGCAGTGACGGACAGGGCACAGATACGCAGTATTTT	CASSDGQGTDTQYF
TRBV3-1	few	-	TRBJ2-7	TGTGCCAGCAGCCCCGCTGTTGACTACGAGCAGTACTTC	CASSPAVDYEQYF
TRBV24-1	-	-	TRBJ1-4	TGTGCCACCAGTCGTCAGGCTAATGAAAAACTGTTTTTT	CATSRQANEKLFF
TRBV3-1	-	-	TRBJ2-5	TGTGCCAGCAGCCAGCGGGGTCTGGAGACCCAGTACTTC	CASSQRGLETQYF
TRBV5-4	many	-	TRBJ1-6	TGTGCCAGCAGCGTGGAAGCCTATAATTCACCCCTCCACTTT	CASSVEAYNSPLHF
TRBV9	-	-	TRBJ1-1	TGTGCCAGCAGCCCCCGGGGGGGTGAAGCTTTCTTT	CASSPRGGEAFF
TRBV29-1	-	-	TRBJ1-4	TGCAGCGTTGACGTACAGGTCGGCGAAAAACTGTTTTTT	CSVDVQVGEKLFF
TRBV7-8	-	TRBD1	TRBJ2-3	TGTGCCAGCAGCTATGGGGACAGCACTAGCACAGATACGCAGTATTTT	CASSYGDSTSTDTQYF
TRBV6-5	many	-	TRBJ2-3	TGTGCCAGCAGTTACGGTGGAACAGGGTTCCACACAGATACGCAGTATTTT	CASSYGGTGFHTDTQYF
TRBV10-3	many	-	TRBJ2-7	TGTGCCATCGGGGACAACTACGAGCAGTACTTC	CAIGDNYEQYF
TRBV28	-	-	TRBJ2-7	TGTGCCAGCAGTCGTAGTCCCTACTCCTACGAGCAGTACTTC	CASSRSPYSYEQYF
TRBV27	many	-	TRBJ1-3	TGTGCCAGCAGTTTAGGCTCTGGAAACACCATATATTTT	CASSLGSGNTIYF
TRBV11-2	-	TRBD1	TRBJ1-5	TGTGCCAGCAGCGCTACAGGGGGCGCGAGGCAGCCCCAGCATTTT	CASSATGGARQPQHF
TRBV11-2	few	-	TRBJ2-2	TGTGCCAGCAGCTTCGGGACACCAAACACCGGGGAGCTGTTTTTT	CASSFGTPNTGELFF
TRBV7-2	few	-	TRBJ1-5	TGTGCCAGCAGCTTATGGTCAGGAGACAATCAGCCCCAGCATTTT	CASSLWSGDNQPQHF
TRBV20-1	-	-	TRBJ2-3	TGCAGTGCTAGAGATCGTGAAGGGTACCGGGATACGCAGTATTTT	CSARDREGYRDTQYF
TRBV29-1	-	TRBD1	TRBJ1-1	TGCAGCGCACCGGGACAGGGGGCTGAAGCTTTCTTT	CSAPGQGAEAFF
TRBV5-6	many	-	TRBJ1-1	TGTGCCAGCAGCTCAGGAGTTGCCAACACTGAAGCTTTCTTT	CASSSGVANTEAFF
TRBV10-3	-	-	TRBJ1-5	TGTGCCATCAGTGACAGAGATCAGCCCCAGCATTTT	CAISDRDQPQHF
TRBV7-2	-	TRBD2	TRBJ2-1	TGTGCCAGCAGCTTAGCGGCGGGGGGATCCTACAATGAGCAGTTCTTC	CASSLAAGGSYNEQFF